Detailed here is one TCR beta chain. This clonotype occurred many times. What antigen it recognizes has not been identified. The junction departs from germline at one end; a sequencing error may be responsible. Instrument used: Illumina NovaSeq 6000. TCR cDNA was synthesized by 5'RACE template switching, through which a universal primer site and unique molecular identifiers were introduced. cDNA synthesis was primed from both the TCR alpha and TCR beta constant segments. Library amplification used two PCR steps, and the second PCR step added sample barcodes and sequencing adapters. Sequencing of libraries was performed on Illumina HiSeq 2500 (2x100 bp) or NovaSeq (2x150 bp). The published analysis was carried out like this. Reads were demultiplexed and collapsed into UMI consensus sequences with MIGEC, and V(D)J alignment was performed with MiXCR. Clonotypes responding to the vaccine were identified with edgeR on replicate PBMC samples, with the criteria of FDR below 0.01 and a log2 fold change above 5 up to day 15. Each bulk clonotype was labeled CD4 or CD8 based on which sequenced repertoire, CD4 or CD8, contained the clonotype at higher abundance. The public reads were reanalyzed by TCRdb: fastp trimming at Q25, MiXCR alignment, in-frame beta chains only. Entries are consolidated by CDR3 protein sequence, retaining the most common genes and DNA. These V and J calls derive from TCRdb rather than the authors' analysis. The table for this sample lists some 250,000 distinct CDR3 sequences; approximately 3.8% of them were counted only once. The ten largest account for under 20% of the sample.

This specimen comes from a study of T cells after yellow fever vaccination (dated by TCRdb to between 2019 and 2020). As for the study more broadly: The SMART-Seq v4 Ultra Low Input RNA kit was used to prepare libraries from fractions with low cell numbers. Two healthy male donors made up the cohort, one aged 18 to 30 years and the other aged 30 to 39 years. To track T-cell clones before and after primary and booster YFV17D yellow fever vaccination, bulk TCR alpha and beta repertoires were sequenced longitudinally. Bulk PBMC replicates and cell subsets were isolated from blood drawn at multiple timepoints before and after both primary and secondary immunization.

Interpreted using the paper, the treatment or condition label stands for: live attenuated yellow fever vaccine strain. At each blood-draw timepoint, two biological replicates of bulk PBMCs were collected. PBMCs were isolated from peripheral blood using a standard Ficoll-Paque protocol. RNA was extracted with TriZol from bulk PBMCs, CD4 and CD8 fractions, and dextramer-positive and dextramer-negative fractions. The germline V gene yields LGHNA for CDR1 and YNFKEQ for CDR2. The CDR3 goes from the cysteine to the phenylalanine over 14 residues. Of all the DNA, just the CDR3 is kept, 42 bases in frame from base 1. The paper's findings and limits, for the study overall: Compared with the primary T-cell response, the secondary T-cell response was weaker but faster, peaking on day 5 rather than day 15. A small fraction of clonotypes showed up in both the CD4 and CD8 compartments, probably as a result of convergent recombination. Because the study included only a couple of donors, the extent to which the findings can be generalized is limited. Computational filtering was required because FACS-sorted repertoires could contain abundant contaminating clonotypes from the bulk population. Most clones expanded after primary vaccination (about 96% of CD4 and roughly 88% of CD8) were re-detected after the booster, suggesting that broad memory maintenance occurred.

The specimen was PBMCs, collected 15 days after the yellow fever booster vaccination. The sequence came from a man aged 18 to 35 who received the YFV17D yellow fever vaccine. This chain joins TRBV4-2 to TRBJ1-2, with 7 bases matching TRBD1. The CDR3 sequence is CASSQDGDLEQGNF. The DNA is TGTGCCAGCAGCCAAGATGGGGACCTTGAACAGGGGAACTTC.